Each of the 3 T cell receptor beta chains below was sequenced from the same sample in a study of graft-versus-host responses after intestinal transplantation. The protocol was immunoSEQ multiplex PCR, while the TCRdb copy is restricted to in-frame clones and leaves out a portion. The sample lists tens of thousands of clones; around 86% were seen once. Lymphocytes (intraepithelial and lamina propria) were released by processing the graft tissue. Sequenced material: ileum tissue, taken more than 350 days after transplant. These receptor sequences come from a human patient who received an intestinal transplant, so some T cells may come from the graft donor.

The rearrangement joins TRBV27 to TRBJ1-1, with TRBD1 as a possible D gene (5 bases). CDR1 MNHEY and CDR2 SMNVEV come from the germline V gene (reference sequence). V was clipped by 5 bases and J by 0 bases, with 16 bases between them. This CDR3 is 16 amino acids long. The CDR3 nucleotides read TGTGCCAGCAGTCCCTCGGGCGGGGCAGTGAACACTGAAGCTTTCTTT. This encodes CASSPSGGAVNTEAFF.

This chain uses TRBV16 with TRBJ1-2; no clear D. The CDR3 extends over 11 amino acids. Germline assignment: CDR1 KGHSY and CDR2 FQNENV. V was cut by 2 bases and J by 4 bases, with 2 bases left in between. This chain's CDR3 is CASSQAYGYTF. CDR3 sequence (DNA): TGTGCCAGCAGCCAAGCCTATGGCTACACCTTC.

This clone has just one count. For the CDR3, the DNA is TGTGCCAGCAGTTTAAACAATGAGCAGTTCTTC. As protein: CASSLNNEQFF. The chain employs TRBV6-6 and TRBJ2-1; D is undetermined. The V end lost 4 bases, the J end lost 5 bases, and 3 bases lay between the germline ends. Germline V gives CDR1 MNHNY, CDR2 SVGAGI (reference sequence). The CDR3 length is 11 residues.